This T cell receptor (beta chain) was documented in a study of blood T cell repertoires in COVID-19 (TCRdb year 2020). Regarding the study in general: Collaborator samples came from the United States, Italy and Spain and covered acute and convalescent phases of COVID-19. The prospective study material was composed of cDNA or gDNA derived from T cells, B-cell-depleted T cells, or PBMCs. The dataset comprised deeply sampled blood TCRbeta repertoires from subjects exposed to, actively infected with, or recovered from COVID-19. The repertoires were released in a freely available public database meant as a resource for research on the immune response to SARS-CoV-2. Samples came from the ongoing ImmuneRACE study (first 160 participants) plus 1,254 subjects from 6 global collaborators. A de-identified subject ID, COVID-19 status, age in years and sex were almost always included in the sample metadata. Where HLA class I and class II types were available, the types were taken from metadata supplied by the sample provider, not from assay-based typing.

One collaborating source in Seattle enrolled patients while the patients were actively infected and followed the patients over time throughout the course of disease. The collaborating institutions used their own protocols to collect whole blood in K2EDTA tubes. For TCRbeta analysis, collaborator samples were shipped as frozen whole blood, as isolated PBMCs, or as DNA extracted from either sample type. TCRbeta CDR3 regions were amplified from genomic DNA by means of the immunoSEQ Assay, a bias-controlled multiplex PCR. The authors' pipeline ran thus. Within the assay, amplification of reference gene primers was used to estimate how many nucleated cells each sample contained. To quantify the absolute abundance of each unique TCRbeta CDR3 rearrangement, sequence reads were collapsed and filtered. For each sample, productive Simpson clonality was calculated as the square root of Simpson's diversity index across productive rearrangements. Imported from immuneACCESS, the table was reduced by TCRdb to in-frame sequences with V and J called. These copies leave out some clones; in studies compared against another copy, an unresolved V gene accounts for under half, and the cause of the remainder is not known. Clone size and V and J calls were adopted from that table, with D and trimming inferred from the DNA. The sample profile shows 220,000 or so clones; 85% to 90% of them were found once. The ten most abundant clones make up 9.5% to 13% of the sample.

A few counts support this clone. Its recognized antigen is unknown. Base quality data are lacking; no much larger clone is found one base away. From the germline V gene (reference sequence), CDR1 is LNHDA and CDR2 is SQIVND. From the cysteine up to the phenylalanine, the CDR3 has a length of 13 residues. Only the CDR3 region is kept as DNA, spanning 39 bases read in frame from base 1. V is shortened by 0 bases, J by 12 bases, and the region joining them spans 14 bases. Study-wide findings and limitations: How much clinical and demographic metadata was included differed by source and by participant, and the metadata was provided uncurated.

The chain is encoded by TRBV19 joined to TRBJ1-1; too little of a D gene remains to name it. The TCR was taken from a woman between 45 and 65 years old with COVID-19, enrolled during active disease. The sample taken for sequencing was peripheral blood. Here is the DNA: TGTGCCAGTAGTATAGATCAAACAGTCTCGTCTTTCTTT. Its coded protein is CASSIDQTVSSFF. With the portions outside the CDR3 filled from the reference TRBV19 and TRBJ1-1 genes, the complete variable region becomes DGGITQSPKYLFRKEGQNVTLSCEQNLNHDAMYWYRQDPGQGLRLIYYSQIVNDFQKGDIAEGYSVSREKKESFPLTVTSAQKNPTAFYLCASSIDQTVSSFFGQGTRLTVV.